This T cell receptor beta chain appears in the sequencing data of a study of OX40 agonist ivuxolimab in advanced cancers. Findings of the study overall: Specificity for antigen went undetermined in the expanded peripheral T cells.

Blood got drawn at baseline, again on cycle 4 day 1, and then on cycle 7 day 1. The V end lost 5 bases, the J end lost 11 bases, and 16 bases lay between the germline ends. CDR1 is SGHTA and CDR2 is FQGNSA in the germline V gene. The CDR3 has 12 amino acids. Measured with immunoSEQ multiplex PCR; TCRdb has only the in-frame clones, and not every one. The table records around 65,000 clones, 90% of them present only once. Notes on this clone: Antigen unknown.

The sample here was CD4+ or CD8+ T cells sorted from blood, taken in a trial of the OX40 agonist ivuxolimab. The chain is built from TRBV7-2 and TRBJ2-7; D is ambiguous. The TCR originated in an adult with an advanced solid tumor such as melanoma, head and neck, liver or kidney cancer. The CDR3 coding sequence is TGTGCCAGCAGCACGTCGACGGAGCGCGAGTACTTC. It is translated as CASSTSTEREYF.